A single sample gave rise to the 28 T cell receptor beta chains below, sequenced in a study of monozygotic twins with inflammatory bowel disease. TCRdb derives one entry per CDR3 protein from the 5' RACE reads, leaving out DNA. The sample has 400,000 to 500,000 distinct CDR3 sequences; the top ten hold around 2.4%. The sample was blood. These receptors were obtained from a human donor with ulcerative colitis or Crohn's disease, or a healthy co-twin of an affected twin (not recorded which).

This CDR3 reads CASSLVPGRTGELFF. The genes are TRBV11-2 and TRBJ2-2; TCRdb's D call, TRBD1, is unchecked because there is no DNA. CDR3 length equals 15 residues. From germline, CDR1 is SGHAT and CDR2 FQNNGV.

The CDR3 loop reads CASSPRAPGTGSEQYF. The V call is TRBV7-2, the J call TRBJ2-7; without DNA, the TCRdb call of TRBD1 cannot be checked. Germline loops: CDR1 SGHTA, CDR2 FQGNSA. The CDR3 extends over 16 amino acids.

J is TRBJ1-6 and V is TRBV4-1; TCRdb's assignment of TRBD1 cannot be checked, as there is no DNA. CDR3 length: 14 amino acids. The germline V gene encodes CDR1 MGHRA and CDR2 YSYEKL. CDR3 sequence reads: CASRTGIYNSPLHF.

This rearrangement joins TRBV12-3 or TRBV12-4 to TRBJ1-5; TCRdb proposes TRBD1, but this gene call is untestable without DNA. The CDR3 runs 17 residues. The chain's CDR3 is CASSLLGQGSGNQPQHF.

The rearrangement joins TRBV4-3 to TRBJ2-7. Germline CDR1 is LGHNA and CDR2 is YSLEER. The CDR3 consists of 16 residues. The CDR3: CASSQDLGGLGVERYF.

The chain joins TRBV7-9 to TRBJ2-3; with no DNA, the TCRdb D assignment of TRBD1 cannot be verified. CDR1 SEHNR and CDR2 FQNEAQ come from the germline V gene (reference sequence). The CDR3 is made up of 14 amino acids. CDR3 residues: CASSTRQAEDTQYF.

The CDR3 spells CSARDRAGGSYEQYF. The chain has TRBV20-1 and TRBJ2-7; absent DNA, TCRdb's TRBD2 call cannot be checked. The germline V gene encodes CDR1 DFQATT and CDR2 SNEGSKA (reference sequence). CDR3 length equals 15 residues.

The rearrangement joins TRBV5-8 to TRBJ2-6; lacking DNA, the TRBD1 call made by TCRdb goes unchecked. This CDR3 is 15 amino acids long. Germline V gene sequence: CDR1 SGHTS, CDR2 YDEGEE. CDR3 sequence reads: CASSLDRGRTNVLTF.

The gene calls are TRBV15 and TRBJ1-5; the D call from TCRdb, TRBD1, cannot be confirmed without DNA. The CDR3 runs 17 residues. CDR1 LNHNV and CDR2 YYDKDF come from the germline V gene (reference sequence). This chain's CDR3 is CATSRDHGGGSNQPQHF.

The chain has TRBV10-3 and TRBJ2-5; TCRdb returns TRBD2, unconfirmable since there is no DNA. From germline, CDR1 is ENHRY and CDR2 SYGVKD. The CDR3 has 15 residues. The CDR3 sequence: CAISEMSSGVETQYF.

The gene calls are TRBV5-4 and TRBJ2-7; TCRdb selects TRBD2, and the lack of DNA leaves this call unchecked. Germline lookup yields CDR1 SGHNT and CDR2 YYREEE (reference sequence). The CDR3 has 16 amino acids. The CDR3 here is CASSLETSGRAGEQYF.

CDR3 residues: CASSQDRVFWGGVGNIQYF. The chain uses TRBV3-1 and TRBJ2-4; TCRdb designates TRBD1, a call that cannot be tested without DNA. The CDR3 has 19 residues. Germline values: CDR1 LGHDT, CDR2 YNNKEL (reference sequence).

The genes are TRBV6-1 and TRBJ1-5; lacking DNA, the TRBD1 call made by TCRdb goes unchecked. The germline V gene has CDR1 MNHNS and CDR2 SASEGT. The CDR3 contains 15 residues. The CDR3: CASRRTGTSNQPQHF.

This chain links TRBV5-1 with TRBJ1-2. Germline V gene sequence: CDR1 SGHRS, CDR2 YFSETQ. This CDR3 has 13 amino acids. The CDR3: CASSHGTNYGYTF.

V gene TRBV7-3 combines with J gene TRBJ1-1; TCRdb names TRBD1, which stays unverified in the absence of DNA. This CDR3 region has 15 residues. From germline, CDR1 is SGHTA and CDR2 FQGTGA. CDR3 sequence reads: CASSLARPTNTEAFF.

This chain uses TRBV2 with TRBJ2-3; TCRdb outputs TRBD1, but without DNA this stays unchecked. Germline V lookup: CDR1 SNHLY, CDR2 FYNNEI. There are 13 residues in the CDR3. The CDR3 region is CASGQGAGDTQYF.

The chain combines TRBV6-6 with TRBJ1-3. The CDR3 has 14 residues. Germline CDR1 reads MNHNY; CDR2 reads SVGAGI (reference sequence). The CDR3 spells CATVTGSGGNTIYF.

The rearrangement uses TRBV4-2 and TRBJ2-6; TCRdb calls TRBD2, which cannot be checked without DNA. Germline V gene sequence: CDR1 LGHNA, CDR2 YNFKEQ. This CDR3 comprises 19 residues. CDR3 residues: CASSLRTSGADSGANVLTF.

This sequence joins TRBV4-1 and TRBJ2-7; TCRdb's D call of TRBD1 is untestable without DNA. The length of the CDR3 is 15 residues. Germline V lookup: CDR1 MGHRA, CDR2 YSYEKL. The CDR3 spells CASSQPRQGNKEQYF.

The chain has TRBV2 and TRBJ2-7; there is no DNA to check the TCRdb D call of TRBD1. This CDR3 region has 12 residues. The germline CDR1 and CDR2 sequences are SNHLY and FYNNEI. CDR3 sequence: CAIRDSSYEQYF.

The V and J genes are TRBV20-1 and TRBJ2-5. Germline V gene sequence: CDR1 DFQATT, CDR2 SNEGSKA (reference sequence). This CDR3 is 12 amino acids long. The CDR3 is CSARFVRETQYF.

This rearrangement joins TRBV11-1 to TRBJ2-1. The CDR3 totals 12 residues. CDR1 SGHAT and CDR2 FQDESV come from the germline V gene (reference sequence). CDR3: CASSLSAYEQFF.

The gene calls are TRBV19 and TRBJ1-4; TCRdb returns TRBD1, unconfirmable since there is no DNA. The CDR3 is 14 residues long. Germline lookup yields CDR1 LNHDA and CDR2 SQIVND (reference sequence). The CDR3 is CASRPGQGYEKLFF.

V is TRBV5-1 and J is TRBJ2-5; TCRdb proposes TRBD1, but this gene call is untestable without DNA. Germline CDR1 and CDR2: SGHRS and YFSETQ. The length of the CDR3 is 13 residues. The CDR3 spells CASSLSWDETQYF. Variable domain in full (rest from reference TRBV5-1 and TRBJ2-5): KAGVTQTPRYLIKTRGQQVTLSCSPISGHRSVSWYQQTPGQGLQFLFEYFSETQRNKGNFPGRFSGRQFSNSRSEMNVSTLELGDSALYLCASSLSWDETQYFGPGTRLLVL.

V is TRBV7-9 and J is TRBJ2-1; TCRdb's D call of TRBD2 is untestable without DNA. The germline CDR1 and CDR2 sequences are SEHNR and FQNEAQ (reference sequence). This CDR3 has 16 residues. The CDR3 region is CASSPPGLAADNEQFF.

This chain links TRBV11-2 with TRBJ2-5; TCRdb indicates TRBD1, and absent DNA this call remains unverified. Germline CDR1 SGHAT, CDR2 FQNNGV. This CDR3 region has 15 residues. CDR3 sequence: CASSLSSVPLGTQYF.

This chain uses TRBV3-1 with TRBJ2-2; the TCRdb call, TRBD2, lacks DNA for checking. The length of the CDR3 is 17 residues. In germline, CDR1 is LGHDT, CDR2 YNNKEL (reference sequence). This CDR3 reads CASSFSGLAGVPGELFF. Looking up the rest from reference TRBV3-1 and TRBJ2-2 gives the full variable domain: DTAVSQTPKYLVTQMGNDKSIKCEQNLGHDTMYWYKQDSKKFLKIMFSYNNKELIINETVPNRFSPKSPDKAHLNLHINSLELGDSAVYFCASSFSGLAGVPGELFFGEGSRLTVL.

The chain employs TRBV5-1 and TRBJ2-5. Per the germline V gene, CDR1 is SGHRS and CDR2 is YFSETQ. The CDR3 has 12 amino acids. CDR3 loop: CASSPLGETQYF.